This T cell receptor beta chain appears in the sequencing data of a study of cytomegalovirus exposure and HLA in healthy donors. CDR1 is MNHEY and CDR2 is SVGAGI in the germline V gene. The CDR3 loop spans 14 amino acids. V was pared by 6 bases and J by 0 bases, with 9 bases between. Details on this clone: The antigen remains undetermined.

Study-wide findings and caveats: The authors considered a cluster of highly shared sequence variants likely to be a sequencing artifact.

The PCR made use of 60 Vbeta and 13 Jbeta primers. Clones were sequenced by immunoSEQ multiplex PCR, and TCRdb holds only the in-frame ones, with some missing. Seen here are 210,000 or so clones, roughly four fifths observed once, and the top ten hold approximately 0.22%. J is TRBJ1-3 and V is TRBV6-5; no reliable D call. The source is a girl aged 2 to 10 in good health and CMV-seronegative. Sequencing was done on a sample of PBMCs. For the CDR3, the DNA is TGTGCCAGCAGCCCACAGATCTCTGGAAACACCATATATTTT. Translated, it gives CASSPQISGNTIYF.